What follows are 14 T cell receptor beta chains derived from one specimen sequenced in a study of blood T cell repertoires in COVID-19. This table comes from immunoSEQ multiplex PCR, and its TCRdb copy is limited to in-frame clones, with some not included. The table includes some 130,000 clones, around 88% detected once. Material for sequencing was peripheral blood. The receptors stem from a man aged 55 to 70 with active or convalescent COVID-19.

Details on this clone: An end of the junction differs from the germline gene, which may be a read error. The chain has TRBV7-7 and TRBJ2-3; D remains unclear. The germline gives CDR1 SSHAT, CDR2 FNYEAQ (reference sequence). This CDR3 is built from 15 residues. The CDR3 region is CASSLVGGPTDTQYF. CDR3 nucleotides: TGTGCTAGCAGCTTAGTTGGTGGGCCCACAGATACGCAGTATTTT.

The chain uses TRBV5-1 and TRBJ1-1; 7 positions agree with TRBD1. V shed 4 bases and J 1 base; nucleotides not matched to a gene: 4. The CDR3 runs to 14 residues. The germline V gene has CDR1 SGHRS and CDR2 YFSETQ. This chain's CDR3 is CASSNRGGNTEAFF. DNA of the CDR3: TGCGCCAGCAGCAACAGGGGTGGGAACACTGAAGCTTTCTTT.

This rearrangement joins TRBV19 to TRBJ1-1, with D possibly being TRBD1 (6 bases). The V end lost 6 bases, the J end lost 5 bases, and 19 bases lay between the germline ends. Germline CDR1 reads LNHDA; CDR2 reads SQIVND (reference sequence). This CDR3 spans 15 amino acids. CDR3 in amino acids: CASSDRFPGWTEAFF. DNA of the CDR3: TGTGCCAGTAGCGACAGGTTTCCCGGGTGGACTGAAGCTTTCTTT.

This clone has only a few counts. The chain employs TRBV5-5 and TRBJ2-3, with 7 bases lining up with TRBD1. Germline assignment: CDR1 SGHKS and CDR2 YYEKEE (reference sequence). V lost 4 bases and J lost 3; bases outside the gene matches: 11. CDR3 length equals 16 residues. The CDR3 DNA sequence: TGTGCCAGCAGCAGCGTCCCGGGACAGATTACAGATACGCAGTATTTT. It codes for CASSSVPGQITDTQYF.

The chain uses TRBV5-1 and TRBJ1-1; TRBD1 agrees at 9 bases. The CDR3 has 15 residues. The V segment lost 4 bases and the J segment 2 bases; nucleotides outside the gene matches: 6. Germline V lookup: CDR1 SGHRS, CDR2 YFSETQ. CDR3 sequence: CASSIGGQGNTEAFF. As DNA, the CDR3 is TGCGCCAGCAGCATTGGGGGACAGGGCAACACTGAAGCTTTCTTT.

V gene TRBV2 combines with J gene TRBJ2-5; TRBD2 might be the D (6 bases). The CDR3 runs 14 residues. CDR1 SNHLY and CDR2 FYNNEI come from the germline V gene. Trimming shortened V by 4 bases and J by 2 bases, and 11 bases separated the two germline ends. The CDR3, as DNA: TGTGCCAGCAGTGCCTCGGGGGTACAAGAGACCCAGTACTTC. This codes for CASSASGVQETQYF.

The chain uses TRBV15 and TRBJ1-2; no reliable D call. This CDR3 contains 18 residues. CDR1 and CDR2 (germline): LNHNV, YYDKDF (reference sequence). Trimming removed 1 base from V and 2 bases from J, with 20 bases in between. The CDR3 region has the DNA TGTGCCACCAGCAGAGGGGAGGGCACTCCATCGGGGAACTATGGCTACACCTTC. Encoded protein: CATSRGEGTPSGNYGYTF.

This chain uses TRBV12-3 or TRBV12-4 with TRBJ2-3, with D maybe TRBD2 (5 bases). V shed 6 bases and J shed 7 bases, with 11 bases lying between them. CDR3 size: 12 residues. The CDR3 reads CASSPSGNTQYF. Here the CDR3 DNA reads TGTGCCAGCAGCCCGAGCGGAAATACGCAGTATTTT.

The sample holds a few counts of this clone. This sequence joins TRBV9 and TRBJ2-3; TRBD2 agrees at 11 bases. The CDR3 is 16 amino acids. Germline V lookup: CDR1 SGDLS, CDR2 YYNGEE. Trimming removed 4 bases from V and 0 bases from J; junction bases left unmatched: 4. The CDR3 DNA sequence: TGTGCCAGCAGCCCGCGGACTAGCGGGAGCACAGATACGCAGTATTTT. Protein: CASSPRTSGSTDTQYF.

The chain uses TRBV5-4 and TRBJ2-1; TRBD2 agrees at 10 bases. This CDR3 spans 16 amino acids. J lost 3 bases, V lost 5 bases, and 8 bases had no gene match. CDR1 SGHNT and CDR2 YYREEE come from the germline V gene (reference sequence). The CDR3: CASSSLAGVDYNEQFF. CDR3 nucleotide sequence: TGTGCCAGCAGTTCCCTAGCGGGAGTGGACTACAATGAGCAGTTCTTC.

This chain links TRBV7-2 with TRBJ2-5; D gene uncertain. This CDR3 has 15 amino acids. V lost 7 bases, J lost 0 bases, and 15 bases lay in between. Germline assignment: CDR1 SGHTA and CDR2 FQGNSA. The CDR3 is CASTLALRNQETQYF. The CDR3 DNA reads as TGTGCCAGCACCCTGGCGCTGCGGAACCAAGAGACCCAGTACTTC.

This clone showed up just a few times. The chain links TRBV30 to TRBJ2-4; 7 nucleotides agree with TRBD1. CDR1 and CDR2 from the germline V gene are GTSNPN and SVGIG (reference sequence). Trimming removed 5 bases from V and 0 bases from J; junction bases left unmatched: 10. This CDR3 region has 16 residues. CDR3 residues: CAWSRQGPLAKNIQYF. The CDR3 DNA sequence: TGTGCCTGGTCTCGACAGGGTCCTCTAGCCAAAAACATTCAGTACTTC.

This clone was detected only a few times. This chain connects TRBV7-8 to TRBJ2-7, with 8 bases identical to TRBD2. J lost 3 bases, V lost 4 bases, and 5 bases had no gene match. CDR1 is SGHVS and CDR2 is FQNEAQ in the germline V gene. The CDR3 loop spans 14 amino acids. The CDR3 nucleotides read TGTGCCAGCAGCTCCCGGACTAGCAACTACGAGCAGTACTTC. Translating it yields CASSSRTSNYEQYF.

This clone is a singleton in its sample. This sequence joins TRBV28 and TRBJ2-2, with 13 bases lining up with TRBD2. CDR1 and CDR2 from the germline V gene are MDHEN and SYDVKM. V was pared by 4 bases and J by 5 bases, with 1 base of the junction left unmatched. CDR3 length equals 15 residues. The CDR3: CASSWGLAGTGELFF. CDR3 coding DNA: TGTGCCAGCAGTTGGGGACTAGCGGGAACCGGGGAGCTGTTTTTT. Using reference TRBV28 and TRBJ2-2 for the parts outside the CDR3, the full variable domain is DVKVTQSSRYLVKRTGEKVFLECVQDMDHENMFWYRQDPGLGLRLIYFSYDVKMKEKGDIPEGYSVSREKKERFSLILESASTNQTSMYLCASSWGLAGTGELFFGEGSRLTVL.